This is a list of T cell receptor beta chains from one sample in a study of T cells in localized non-small cell lung cancer. Profiled with immunoSEQ multiplex PCR; TCRdb holds only in-frame clones, not every one. The table lists 70,000 to 80,000 clones, more than 75% of them singletons. Sequencing used peripheral blood, obtained before any cancer treatment. The receptors stem from a woman aged 35-70 years with stage I squamous cell lung carcinoma. CDR3s include the opening cysteine and the closing phenylalanine or tryptophan. The order of the fields is CDR3 DNA, CDR3 protein, D gene, V gene, J gene, clone size. D genes are given only for firm matches. Size tells how often a clone was seen (once, few, many) or the class of an expanded clone, and some rows leave it out.

CDR3 DNA: TGTGCCTGGGGGCCCCTTAATGCCCGTGGAAACACCATATATTTT
CDR3 protein: CAWGPLNARGNTIYF
D gene: .
V gene: TRBV30
J gene: TRBJ1-3
clone size: .

CDR3 DNA: TGTGCCAGCAATAGGGACAGACTCCAAGAGACCCAGTACTTC
CDR3 protein: CASNRDRLQETQYF
D gene: TRBD1
V gene: TRBV7-8
J gene: TRBJ2-5
clone size: few

CDR3 DNA: TGTGCCATCAGTGGGGGACTAGCCCCCACAGATACGCAGTATTTT
CDR3 protein: CAISGGLAPTDTQYF
D gene: TRBD2
V gene: TRBV10-3
J gene: TRBJ2-3
clone size: .

CDR3 DNA: TGTGCCTGGAGTGCCGGACAGGCCACAGATACGCAGTATTTT
CDR3 protein: CAWSAGQATDTQYF
D gene: TRBD1
V gene: TRBV30
J gene: TRBJ2-3
clone size: .

CDR3 DNA: TGTGCCAGCAGCTTAGAGGGGACTAGCACAGATACGCAGTATTTT
CDR3 protein: CASSLEGTSTDTQYF
D gene: .
V gene: TRBV11-3
J gene: TRBJ2-3
clone size: .

CDR3 DNA: TGTGCCAGCAGTAGACAGGGGCCGAACACTGAAGCTTTCTTT
CDR3 protein: CASSRQGPNTEAFF
D gene: TRBD1
V gene: TRBV2
J gene: TRBJ1-1
clone size: .

CDR3 DNA: TGCGCCAGCAGCTTGGAACTAGGGACAGGGAGTGGCTACACCTTC
CDR3 protein: CASSLELGTGSGYTF
D gene: TRBD1
V gene: TRBV5-1
J gene: TRBJ1-2
clone size: .

CDR3 DNA: TGCGCCAGCAGCTTGGGGGACGGGGGCTATGGCTACACCTTC
CDR3 protein: CASSLGDGGYGYTF
D gene: .
V gene: TRBV5-1
J gene: TRBJ1-2
clone size: .

CDR3 DNA: TGTGCCAGCAGCTCCCCCCCGGGGGGCGGCTACACCTTC
CDR3 protein: CASSSPPGGGYTF
D gene: .
V gene: TRBV11-2
J gene: TRBJ1-2
clone size: .

CDR3 DNA: TGCAGTGTCGGCGTTGAGCAGTTCTTC
CDR3 protein: CSVGVEQFF
D gene: .
V gene: TRBV20-1
J gene: TRBJ2-1
clone size: .

CDR3 DNA: TGTGCCAGCAGCTTGTATTTCAGGAACACTGAAGCTTTCTTT
CDR3 protein: CASSLYFRNTEAFF
D gene: .
V gene: TRBV5-6
J gene: TRBJ1-1
clone size: .

CDR3 DNA: TGCGCCAGCAGCGAAACCCCGGACAGCCCGGGGGAAGCTTTCTTT
CDR3 protein: CASSETPDSPGEAFF
D gene: .
V gene: TRBV5-1
J gene: TRBJ1-1
clone size: once

CDR3 DNA: TGTGCCAGCAGTCAAGGCAGGGGGCTAGGGGGCTACACCTTC
CDR3 protein: CASSQGRGLGGYTF
D gene: TRBD1
V gene: TRBV6-5
J gene: TRBJ1-2
clone size: .

CDR3 DNA: TGTGCCAGCAGCGTAGGGGGACGGCTTTCACCCCTCCACTTT
CDR3 protein: CASSVGGRLSPLHF
D gene: .
V gene: TRBV9
J gene: TRBJ1-6
clone size: .

CDR3 DNA: TGTGCCAGCAGCGTACTACAAACCTTAGCCGTCGAGCAGTACTTC
CDR3 protein: CASSVLQTLAVEQYF
D gene: .
V gene: TRBV5-6
J gene: TRBJ2-7
clone size: .

CDR3 DNA: TGTGCCAGTAGTATATCAGGGTTCGGCACAGAAGCTTTCTTT
CDR3 protein: CASSISGFGTEAFF
D gene: .
V gene: TRBV19
J gene: TRBJ1-1
clone size: .

CDR3 DNA: TGTGCCAGCAGCTTGGGTGGCAGGGGCACAGATACGCAGTATTTT
CDR3 protein: CASSLGGRGTDTQYF
D gene: .
V gene: TRBV5-4
J gene: TRBJ2-3
clone size: .

CDR3 DNA: TGTGCCAGCAGCTTCGACAGGAGCGGCTACACCTTC
CDR3 protein: CASSFDRSGYTF
D gene: .
V gene: TRBV7-2
J gene: TRBJ1-2
clone size: .

CDR3 DNA: TGTGCCAGCAGCCGCCTCGGGTCTAGTCGGACCACAGATACGCAGTATTTT
CDR3 protein: CASSRLGSSRTTDTQYF
D gene: .
V gene: TRBV14
J gene: TRBJ2-3
clone size: .

CDR3 DNA: TGTGCCAGCAGCTTACTCACGGGGATAGCCTACGAGCAGTACTTC
CDR3 protein: CASSLLTGIAYEQYF
D gene: .
V gene: TRBV11-1
J gene: TRBJ2-7
clone size: once

CDR3 DNA: TGTGCCAGCAACCCCGGACAGAACAATGAAAAACTGTTTTTT
CDR3 protein: CASNPGQNNEKLFF
D gene: .
V gene: TRBV5-6
J gene: TRBJ1-4
clone size: .

CDR3 DNA: TGCGCCAGCAGCCTAATAGGGACAGGGGGAGGCACTGAAGCTTTCTTT
CDR3 protein: CASSLIGTGGGTEAFF
D gene: TRBD1
V gene: TRBV5-1
J gene: TRBJ1-1
clone size: .

CDR3 DNA: TGTGCCAGCAGCCCCCTTTCGACAGAGGGAGAGACCCAGTACTTC
CDR3 protein: CASSPLSTEGETQYF
D gene: .
V gene: TRBV11-1
J gene: TRBJ2-5
clone size: few

CDR3 DNA: TGTGCCAGCAGCTACGGGACAGAGGCCTATAATTCACCCCTCCACTTT
CDR3 protein: CASSYGTEAYNSPLHF
D gene: TRBD1
V gene: TRBV6-5
J gene: TRBJ1-6
clone size: .

CDR3 DNA: TGTGCCAGCAGCTTGGACAGGGAGAGGGGCACTGAAGCTTTCTTT
CDR3 protein: CASSLDRERGTEAFF
D gene: TRBD1
V gene: TRBV7-3
J gene: TRBJ1-1
clone size: .

CDR3 DNA: TGTGCCAGCAGCTTACGGAGACAACGGAGGGATCAGCCCCAGCATTTT
CDR3 protein: CASSLRRQRRDQPQHF
D gene: .
V gene: TRBV7-6
J gene: TRBJ1-5
clone size: .

CDR3 DNA: TGTGCCAGCAGCGTAGGAGGGACCTACGAGCAGTACTTC
CDR3 protein: CASSVGGTYEQYF
D gene: .
V gene: TRBV9
J gene: TRBJ2-7
clone size: .

CDR3 DNA: TGTGCCAGTAGTATATCAGGACAGGGACAAGAGACCCAGTACTTC
CDR3 protein: CASSISGQGQETQYF
D gene: TRBD1
V gene: TRBV19
J gene: TRBJ2-5
clone size: .

CDR3 DNA: TGTGCCAGCAGCCCCCGACGGACAGCCCATCCTAACTATGGCTACACCTTC
CDR3 protein: CASSPRRTAHPNYGYTF
D gene: .
V gene: TRBV5-8
J gene: TRBJ1-2
clone size: few

CDR3 DNA: TGTGCCTGGAGTGTACAGGGGACTAGCTCCTACGAGCAGTACTTC
CDR3 protein: CAWSVQGTSSYEQYF
D gene: .
V gene: TRBV30
J gene: TRBJ2-7
clone size: .

CDR3 DNA: TGTGCCGGCCCGGGCGCTGGAAACACCATATATTTT
CDR3 protein: CAGPGAGNTIYF
D gene: .
V gene: TRBV5-3
J gene: TRBJ1-3
clone size: .

CDR3 DNA: TGTGCCAGCAGAATTGACACTAGGGGCAATGAGCAGTTCTTC
CDR3 protein: CASRIDTRGNEQFF
D gene: .
V gene: TRBV7-3
J gene: TRBJ2-1
clone size: .

CDR3 DNA: TGTGCCAGCAGCCCCGGACTCGACAGCAACTATGGCTACACCTTC
CDR3 protein: CASSPGLDSNYGYTF
D gene: .
V gene: TRBV5-4
J gene: TRBJ1-2
clone size: once

CDR3 DNA: TGTGCCTGGAGTTTGACTTACGGGACAGCCTACGAGCAGTACTTC
CDR3 protein: CAWSLTYGTAYEQYF
D gene: TRBD1
V gene: TRBV30
J gene: TRBJ2-7
clone size: .

CDR3 DNA: TGTGCCAGCAGCCTTCAGGGCGTCCAGCCCCAGCATTTT
CDR3 protein: CASSLQGVQPQHF
D gene: .
V gene: TRBV7-9
J gene: TRBJ1-5
clone size: .

CDR3 DNA: TGTGCCAGCAGCTCCCGGCCCTTCAGGGAGAGCACTGAAGCTTTCTTT
CDR3 protein: CASSSRPFRESTEAFF
D gene: .
V gene: TRBV11-2
J gene: TRBJ1-1
clone size: few

CDR3 DNA: TGTGCCAGCAGCGTCATATCGGGGAGGAACACTGAAGCTTTCTTT
CDR3 protein: CASSVISGRNTEAFF
D gene: .
V gene: TRBV9
J gene: TRBJ1-1
clone size: .

CDR3 DNA: TGTGCCTGGAGCAGACAGGGAAACTATGGCTACACCTTC
CDR3 protein: CAWSRQGNYGYTF
D gene: TRBD1
V gene: TRBV30
J gene: TRBJ1-2
clone size: .

CDR3 DNA: TGCGCCAGCAGCTTGGGGGACAGGGACGGCGAGCAGTACTTC
CDR3 protein: CASSLGDRDGEQYF
D gene: TRBD1
V gene: TRBV5-1
J gene: TRBJ2-7
clone size: .